The 27 T cell receptor beta chains in this list originate from one sample, sequenced in a study of long-term antiretroviral therapy in people with HIV. Survey level was the resolution at which the v3.0 immunoSEQ assay ran. Sequencing was performed with immunoSEQ multiplex PCR; in TCRdb, only in-frame clones are kept and a portion is missing. The data hold some 27,000 clones, with around 85% observed a single time. The material sequenced was unsorted PBMCs, taken 3 years after starting antiretroviral therapy. Receptors were obtained from a man aged 35 to 55 with HIV.

This sequence joins TRBV7-6 and TRBJ2-1, with D unclear. CDR1 is SGHVS and CDR2 is FNYEAQ in the germline V gene. The CDR3 runs 13 residues. Trimming pared 8 bases from V and 2 bases from J, leaving 10 bases between. The CDR3 protein is CASRRSPYNEQFF. CDR3 DNA: TGTGCCAGCCGTCGTTCGCCCTACAATGAGCAGTTCTTC.

The chain employs TRBV18 and TRBJ2-2; D call uncertain. Germline loops: CDR1 KGHSH, CDR2 LQKENI. V lost 3 bases and J lost 0, with 14 bases in between. This CDR3 contains 17 residues. CDR3 nucleotide sequence: TGTGCCAGCTCACCTACGGCGCAGGCCGCGAACACCGGGGAGCTGTTTTTT. Translated: CASSPTAQAANTGELFF.

The rearrangement joins TRBV18 to TRBJ2-1, with D perhaps TRBD1 or TRBD2 (6 bases each). With 3 bases removed from V and 5 bases from J, the gap between germline ends came to 14 bases. The CDR3 consists of 15 residues. Germline V gene lookup returns CDR1 KGHSH and CDR2 LQKENI. The CDR3 nucleotides read TGTGCCAGCTCACCTTCGAGGGGGGCGGACAATGAGCAGTTCTTC. Protein product: CASSPSRGADNEQFF.

The rearrangement links TRBV9 to TRBJ1-2, with 7 positions matching TRBD1. This CDR3 contains 15 residues. Germline assignment: CDR1 SGDLS and CDR2 YYNGEE. Trimming at V came to 0 bases and at J to 3 bases, leaving 5 bases not matched to a gene. The DNA of the CDR3 is TGTGCCAGCAGCGTAGACCCAGGGGGTGACTATGGCTACACCTTC. As protein: CASSVDPGGDYGYTF.

The rearrangement joins TRBV5-8 to TRBJ1-2; TRBD1 matches at 7 bases. Germline V gene data show CDR1 as SGHTS and CDR2 as YDEGEE. J lost 3 bases, V lost 2 bases, and 1 base had no gene match. The length of the CDR3 is 13 residues. The CDR3 sequence is CASSFQGDYGYTF. DNA for the CDR3: TGTGCCAGCAGCTTCCAGGGGGACTATGGCTACACCTTC.

The gene calls are TRBV7-9 and TRBJ1-2, with D unresolved. The CDR3 is made up of 12 amino acids. Trimming cost V 4 bases and J 5 bases, with 8 bases left between them. The germline CDR1 and CDR2 sequences are SEHNR and FQNEAQ (reference sequence). This CDR3 reads CASSSGPYGYTF. In DNA, the CDR3 is TGTGCCAGCAGCTCCGGACCTTATGGCTACACCTTC.

The chain joins TRBV9 to TRBJ1-5, with TRBD1 matching over 9 bases. This CDR3 region has 14 residues. Losses at the gene ends were 4 bases for V and 9 bases for J; bases not matched to a gene: 8. Per the germline V gene, CDR1 is SGDLS and CDR2 is YYNGEE. The CDR3 region is CASSLGQGRGPQHF. The CDR3 DNA follows: TGTGCCAGCAGCCTGGGACAGGGAAGAGGGCCCCAGCATTTT.

V and J are TRBV11-2 and TRBJ2-2, with D perhaps TRBD2 (6 bases). From germline, CDR1 is SGHAT and CDR2 FQNNGV. V lost 3 bases and J 2 bases, leaving 10 bases between the germline ends. The CDR3 is made up of 15 amino acids. In nucleotides, the CDR3 is TGTGCCAGCAGCTTCGGACTATTTAACACCGGGGAGCTGTTTTTT. Translation: CASSFGLFNTGELFF.

V usage is TRBV7-9 and J usage is TRBJ2-7; D remains ambiguous. This CDR3 is 13 amino acids long. The germline V gene encodes CDR1 SEHNR and CDR2 FQNEAQ (reference sequence). Trimming pared 6 bases from V and 0 bases from J, leaving 9 bases between. CDR3 sequence (DNA): TGTGCCAGCAGTCCTTACTCCTCCTACGAGCAGTACTTC. It yields the protein CASSPYSSYEQYF.

Remarks on this clone: Additional DNA sequences in this sample encode the identical CDR3. The chain joins TRBV6-5 to TRBJ2-7; tentative D call: TRBD1 (5 bases). This CDR3 comprises 13 residues. Looked up from germline, CDR1 is MNHEY and CDR2 is SVGAGI. The V and J ends lost 5 bases and 5 bases respectively, with 13 bases between them. The CDR3 loop is CASSLAGWNEQYF. CDR3 sequence (DNA): TGTGCCAGCAGTCTGGCAGGGTGGAACGAGCAGTACTTC.

J is TRBJ2-5 and V is TRBV5-1; weak D call: TRBD1 (7 bases). The CDR3 has 14 residues. Between the trimmed V and J ends, which lost 4 bases and 5 bases, there was a span of 15 bases. Germline lookup yields CDR1 SGHRS and CDR2 YFSETQ. The CDR3 loop is CASSPGGHEETQYF. In nucleotides, the CDR3 is TGCGCCAGCAGCCCAGGGGGGCACGAGGAGACCCAGTACTTC.

The chain combines TRBV12-5 with TRBJ2-1, with 9 bases aligning to TRBD2. The V gene end was trimmed by 5 bases and the J gene end by 9 bases; junction bases not matched to a gene: 11. This CDR3 is 15 amino acids long. Germline CDR1 reads LGHNT; CDR2 reads FRNRAP. CDR3 nucleotide sequence: TGTGCTAGTGGTCCGCGGGGGGGGCTTTACGGTGAGCAGTTCTTC. Translating gives CASGPRGGLYGEQFF.

This clone has just a few counts. This sequence joins TRBV7-9 and TRBJ1-2; D perhaps matches TRBD1 (6 bases). CDR3 length: 11 residues. From germline, CDR1 is SEHNR and CDR2 FQNEAQ (reference sequence). The V gene lost 10 bases and the J gene lost 4 bases, with 10 bases spanning the gap. Here the CDR3 reads CAISGVYGYTF. The CDR3 DNA is TGTGCCATCTCAGGGGTCTATGGCTACACCTTC. Full variable domain (remainder filled in from reference TRBV7-9 and TRBJ1-2): DTGVSQNPRHKITKRGQNVTFRCDPISEHNRLYWYRQTLGQGPEFLTYFQNEAQLEKSRLLSDRFSAERPKGSFSTLEIQRTEQGDSAMYLCAISGVYGYTFGSGTRLTVV.

The chain employs TRBV2 and TRBJ1-2, with TRBD1 matching 10 bases. Germline lookup yields CDR1 SNHLY and CDR2 FYNNEI. Trimming cost V 2 bases and J 8 bases; bases outside gene matches: 11. The CDR3 has 16 amino acids. The CDR3, as DNA: TGTGCCAGCAGTGAAACTACCGGGACAGGGGATGAGGGCTACACCTTC. This translates into CASSETTGTGDEGYTF.

The V call is TRBV2, the J call TRBJ2-1, with no clear D. Germline V gene data show CDR1 as SNHLY and CDR2 as FYNNEI. CDR3 length: 14 residues. Trimming removed 6 bases from V and 7 bases from J, with 16 bases in between. The CDR3 sequence: CASRAGPMGNEQFF. CDR3 nucleotides: TGTGCCAGCAGGGCCGGGCCCATGGGTAATGAGCAGTTCTTC.

This clone was observed once. This chain uses TRBV10-3 with TRBJ2-2; no definite D call. V lost 2 bases, J lost 0 bases, and 10 bases lay in between. The CDR3 sequence is 16 residues long. Germline CDR1 reads ENHRY; CDR2 reads SYGVKD. CDR3 protein: CAISEQDGPNTGELFF. CDR3 coding DNA: TGTGCCATCAGTGAGCAGGACGGGCCGAACACCGGGGAGCTGTTTTTT.

The V and J genes are TRBV5-8 and TRBJ2-7; no clear D. Germline V gene data show CDR1 as SGHTS and CDR2 as YDEGEE. V lost 4 bases, J lost 3 bases, and 8 bases lay in between. The CDR3 spans 12 residues. The CDR3 sequence is CASSRSNYEQYF. The DNA for the CDR3 is TGTGCCAGCAGCCGATCTAACTACGAGCAGTACTTC. Full variable domain (rest looked up from reference TRBV5-8 and TRBJ2-7): EAGVTQSPTHLIKTRGQQATLRCSPISGHTSVYWYQQALGLGLQFLLWYDEGEERNRGNFPPRFSGRQFPNYSSELNVNALELEDSALYLCASSRSNYEQYFGPGTRLTVT.

V usage is TRBV9 and J usage is TRBJ2-6; no definite D call. Trimming removed 1 base at V and 0 bases at J, with 5 bases between. The CDR3 runs to 15 residues. The germline V gene has CDR1 SGDLS and CDR2 YYNGEE. The CDR3 sequence is CASSVRTSGANVLTF. The DNA of the CDR3 is TGTGCCAGCAGCGTACGTACCTCTGGGGCCAACGTCCTGACTTTC.

This chain uses TRBV6-5 with TRBJ1-5, with a tentative D call TRBD1 (6 bases). V was pared by 0 bases and J by 4 bases, with 10 bases between. Germline V gene data show CDR1 as MNHEY and CDR2 as SVGAGI. The CDR3 has 15 amino acids. The CDR3 bases are TGTGCCAGCAGTTACTCAGGGGGTGCGAATCAGCCCCAGCATTTT. Translation: CASSYSGGANQPQHF.

Written as DNA, the CDR3 is TGTGCCAGCAGCCAACAGGTAAATCAGCCCCAGCATTTT. Translated, it gives CASSQQVNQPQHF. The chain links TRBV4-2 to TRBJ1-5; D is undetermined. The CDR3 runs to 13 residues. The germline gives CDR1 LGHNA, CDR2 YNFKEQ. V shed 2 bases and J shed 4 bases, with 6 bases lying between them.

The chain is built from TRBV6-1 and TRBJ2-3; 11 positions agree with TRBD2. V shed 8 bases, J shed 5 bases, and the junction held 9 bases outside the gene matches. This CDR3 is 15 amino acids long. Germline CDR1 is MNHNS and CDR2 is SASEGT. CDR3 sequence (DNA): TGTGCCAGCTCAACGTTCGGACTAGCGGGAGATACGCAGTATTTT. This encodes CASSTFGLAGDTQYF.

The chain is built from TRBV7-2 and TRBJ2-6; possible D gene TRBD2, 6 bases. The CDR3 spans 17 residues. With 1 base removed from V and 2 bases from J, the gap between germline ends came to 12 bases. Germline assignment: CDR1 SGHTA and CDR2 FQGNSA. CDR3 sequence: CASSLGGWGAGANVLTF. CDR3 DNA: TGTGCCAGCAGCTTAGGGGGCTGGGGGGCTGGGGCCAACGTCCTGACTTTC.

The count of this clone is one. The rearrangement links TRBV6-6 to TRBJ1-5; D perhaps matches TRBD1 (5 bases). V lost 0 bases, J lost 5 bases, and 8 bases lay in between. This CDR3 region has 14 residues. Germline assignment: CDR1 MNHNY and CDR2 SVGAGI (reference sequence). CDR3 in DNA: TGTGCCAGCAGTTACTCCGGGGCCGATCAGCCCCAGCATTTT. As protein: CASSYSGADQPQHF.

The J gene is TRBJ1-2, the V gene TRBV9; TRBD1 matches 9 bases. The CDR3 is 15 residues long. Germline V gene data show CDR1 as SGDLS and CDR2 as YYNGEE. J gave up 7 bases and V 0 bases, and 7 bases lay outside the gene matches. The CDR3 here is CASSVGETGGSGYTF. For the CDR3, the DNA is TGTGCCAGCAGCGTAGGAGAGACAGGGGGTTCTGGCTACACCTTC.

This clone was observed a few times. The J gene is TRBJ1-2, the V gene TRBV19, with D uncertain. Between the trimmed V and J ends, which lost 3 bases and 0 bases, there was a span of 11 bases. The CDR3 length is 15 residues. CDR1 is LNHDA and CDR2 is SQIVND in the germline V gene (reference sequence). The CDR3 DNA is TGTGCCAGTAGTATCTACAGAGAGACTAACTATGGCTACACCTTC. Its protein product is CASSIYRETNYGYTF.

This chain links TRBV5-1 with TRBJ1-1; D not resolved. Germline assignment: CDR1 SGHRS and CDR2 YFSETQ. Trimming left V 1 base short and J 1 base short, with 8 bases between. The CDR3 runs 14 residues. CDR3 residues: CASSLRTGNTEAFF. CDR3 nucleotides: TGCGCCAGCAGCTTGCGGACGGGGAACACTGAAGCTTTCTTT.

The V gene is TRBV10-3, the J gene TRBJ2-5; 8 bases are a match to TRBD1. Trimming removed 5 bases from V and 3 bases from J; junction bases left unmatched: 11. The CDR3 contains 16 residues. Germline loops: CDR1 ENHRY, CDR2 SYGVKD. CDR3 loop: CAISSGQGHQEETQYF. CDR3 in DNA: TGTGCCATCAGTTCCGGACAGGGACACCAGGAAGAGACCCAGTACTTC.